This TCR beta chain was captured by sequencing in a study of blood T cell repertoires in COVID-19. Germline CDR1 and CDR2: SGHNT and YENEEA. The CDR3 extends over 17 amino acids. Trimming cost V 1 base and J 2 bases; bases outside gene matches: 8. Clones were read by immunoSEQ multiplex PCR, and TCRdb kept only the in-frame ones, dropping some. The top ten hold 6% to 8% of the sample, which has over 250,000 clones, 85% to 90% seen once. In this sample, this clone turned up a few times. Sequencing input: peripheral blood. This clonotype originated in a woman aged 45-60 years with COVID-19, enrolled during active disease. The chain has TRBV11-3 and TRBJ1-2, with 9 bases that match TRBD1. The CDR3 is CASSLGGTGPTNYGYTF. The DNA for the CDR3 is TGTGCCAGCAGCTTAGGTGGGACAGGGCCCACCAACTATGGCTACACCTTC. Full variable domain (missing parts from reference TRBV11-3 and TRBJ1-2): EAGVVQSPRYKIIEKKQPVAFWCNPISGHNTLYWYLQNLGQGPELLIRYENEEAVDDSQLPKDRFSAERLKGVDSTLKIQPAELGDSAVYLCASSLGGTGPTNYGYTFGSGTRLTVV.